The present T cell receptor (beta chain) was sequenced within a study of cytomegalovirus exposure and HLA in healthy donors. Study-level findings and limits: Sequencing depth across donors, presence/absence analyses assumed, was roughly uniform. What a later analysis showed was that several of the most significant clusters appeared linked to common viral pathogens.

Primers for the PCR totalled 60 Vbeta and 13 Jbeta. TCRdb's copy holds only in-frame clones and misses some; the assay was immunoSEQ multiplex PCR. The repertoire holds 150,000 to 200,000 clones, around four fifths seen once, with about 1% in the top ten. Germline lookup yields CDR1 SNHLY and CDR2 FYNNEI. CDR3 length equals 19 residues. V gave up 3 bases and J gave up 4 bases; unmatched junction bases: 19. A remark on this clone: Its antigen is currently unknown.

Despite likely unrecorded immune exposures, the donors were nominally healthy at the time of sampling. The receptor comes from a woman between 35 and 50 years old in good health and CMV-seronegative. Specimen: PBMCs. The chain has TRBV2 and TRBJ1-2, with 8 bases lining up with TRBD1. The CDR3 DNA reads as TGTGCCAGCAGTGATTTCGGGGGGTTCAGGGGGCGCGTTGTCTATGGCTACACCTTC. Protein product: CASSDFGGFRGRVVYGYTF.